The 25 T cell receptor beta chains below all came from one sample that was sequenced in a study of cytomegalovirus exposure and HLA in healthy donors. PCR used 60 Vbeta primers and 13 Jbeta primers. Produced via immunoSEQ multiplex PCR; TCRdb's table is partial and in-frame only. The data contain 170,000 or so clones, about 80% of them singletons. The sequencing sample was made of PBMCs. The receptors stem from an older woman in good health and CMV-seropositive.

In the case of this clone: A read error may account for a junction end that differs from germline. The rearrangement links TRBV7-6 to TRBJ2-4; D gene unclear. The CDR3 is 15 amino acids. Germline values: CDR1 SGHVS, CDR2 FNYEAQ. The CDR3: CASSLDVGLPNSQYF. The CDR3 DNA follows: TGTGCCAGCAGCTTAGACGTGGGCCTGCCAAACAGTCAGTACTTC. Based on the CDR3 plus reference TRBV7-6 and TRBJ2-4, the full variable domain is GAGVSQSPRYKVTKRGQDVALRCDPISGHVSLYWYRQALGQGPEFLTYFNYEAQQDKSGLPNDRFSAERPEGSISTLTIQRTEQRDSAMYRCASSLDVGLPNSQYFGAGTRLSVL.

The chain uses TRBV29-1 and TRBJ2-3, with D possibly being TRBD1 (6 bases). CDR1 and CDR2 from the germline V gene are SQVTM and ANQGSEA. The CDR3 is made up of 15 amino acids. V lost 5 bases and J 2 bases, leaving 17 bases between the germline ends. The CDR3 nucleotides read TGCAGCGTTCCTTGGGGGCCAAGAGACACAGATACGCAGTATTTT. It specifies CSVPWGPRDTDTQYF.

The genes are TRBV5-4 and TRBJ2-2, with D tentatively TRBD2 (5 bases). This CDR3 has 17 residues. CDR1 is SGHNT and CDR2 is YYREEE in the germline V gene (reference sequence). The V gene lost 4 bases and the J gene lost 0 bases, with 16 bases spanning the gap. CDR3 sequence reads: CASSPLQLGTNTGELFF. In DNA, the CDR3 is TGTGCCAGCAGCCCGCTCCAACTAGGGACGAACACCGGGGAGCTGTTTTTT.

This chain uses TRBV5-1 with TRBJ2-3; 9 nucleotides align to TRBD2. Germline CDR1 is SGHRS and CDR2 is YFSETQ. V shed 1 base, J shed 1 base, and the junction held 7 bases outside the gene matches. The CDR3 runs 17 residues. The CDR3 nucleotides read TGCGCCAGCAGCTTGACCCTACTAGCGGGCGGCACAGATACGCAGTATTTT. It is translated as CASSLTLLAGGTDTQYF.

The sample holds a few counts of this clone. This chain uses TRBV2 with TRBJ2-1; 8 bases align to TRBD2. Germline CDR1 and CDR2: SNHLY and FYNNEI. This CDR3 spans 14 amino acids. V lost 5 bases to trimming and J lost 4 bases; unmatched junction nucleotides: 4. CDR3 loop: CASSSSGMYNEQFF. CDR3 DNA: TGTGCCAGCAGTAGTAGCGGGATGTACAATGAGCAGTTCTTC.

Many counts were recorded for this clone. J is TRBJ2-1 and V is TRBV10-2, with 8 bases aligning to TRBD2. Germline CDR1 WSHSY, CDR2 SAAADI. The CDR3 has 14 amino acids. V lost 7 bases to trimming and J lost 9 bases; unmatched junction nucleotides: 11. DNA of the CDR3: TGCGCCAGCACGCCCTGGCGGGAGGACAGTGAGCAGTTCTTC. Translated, it gives CASTPWREDSEQFF.

This chain uses TRBV5-1 with TRBJ2-3, with 7 bases lining up with TRBD1. The CDR3 length is 14 residues. Germline-derived CDR1 and CDR2 are SGHRS and YFSETQ. After removal of 3 bases from V and 2 bases from J, the junction contained 3 bases not matched to a gene. The CDR3 region has the DNA TGCGCCAGCAGCTCCGGGACAGTCACAGATACGCAGTATTTT. It yields the protein CASSSGTVTDTQYF.

The rearrangement uses TRBV18 and TRBJ2-5; D possibly corresponds to TRBD2 (5 bases). CDR3 size: 13 residues. Germline CDR1 is KGHSH and CDR2 is LQKENI. Between the trimmed V and J ends, which lost 8 bases and 4 bases, there was a span of 14 bases. The chain's CDR3 is CASEVLAGETQYF. The CDR3 coding sequence is TGTGCCAGCGAGGTTCTAGCCGGAGAGACCCAGTACTTC.

This clone has a single count. Other DNA sequences in this sample translate to the same CDR3. The chain links TRBV6-5 to TRBJ2-7, with 9 bases fitting TRBD1. The CDR3 covers 14 residues. Losses at the gene ends were 5 bases for V and 0 bases for J; bases not matched to a gene: 2. CDR1 MNHEY and CDR2 SVGAGI come from the germline V gene. CDR3 in amino acids: CASSRQGGSYEQYF. The DNA of the CDR3 is TGTGCCAGCAGTCGACAGGGGGGCTCCTACGAGCAGTACTTC.

The chain joins TRBV5-1 to TRBJ2-7; the match to TRBD1 covers 7 bases. The CDR3 runs to 15 residues. Germline V gives CDR1 SGHRS, CDR2 YFSETQ. After removal of 8 bases from V and 3 bases from J, the junction contained 14 bases not matched to a gene. The CDR3 DNA sequence: TGCGCCAGACCTATCAGCTCAGGGGGTTGCTACGAGCAGTACTTC. It codes for CARPISSGGCYEQYF.

The V call is TRBV5-1, the J call TRBJ2-3; maybe TRBD2 (5 bases). Per germline, CDR1 SGHRS and CDR2 YFSETQ. V lost 0 bases, J lost 4 bases, and 6 bases lay in between. The CDR3 is 13 residues long. The CDR3 here is CASSLERADTQYF. For the CDR3, the DNA is TGCGCCAGCAGCTTGGAGAGGGCAGATACGCAGTATTTT.

This clone was counted only a few times. This sequence joins TRBV4-2 and TRBJ2-1; 8 bases are shared with TRBD2. Trimming took 3 bases from V and 3 from J; bases not matched to a gene: 7. The CDR3 loop spans 16 amino acids. Germline CDR1 reads LGHNA; CDR2 reads YNFKEQ. In DNA, the CDR3 is TGTGCCAGCAGCCAGGAAAGCGGGAGATACTACAATGAGCAGTTCTTC. Translating gives CASSQESGRYYNEQFF.

The gene calls are TRBV6-1 and TRBJ2-7; D is uncertain. CDR3 size: 13 residues. From germline, CDR1 is MNHNS and CDR2 SASEGT. The V end lost 6 bases, the J end lost 5 bases, and 14 bases lay between the germline ends. CDR3 sequence: CASSLARHHEQYF. CDR3 nucleotides: TGTGCCAGCAGCCTCGCGAGGCACCACGAGCAGTACTTC.

The chain is built from TRBV5-1 and TRBJ1-3; 8 bases line up with TRBD1. Looked up from germline, CDR1 is SGHRS and CDR2 is YFSETQ. Trimming cost V 0 bases and J 2 bases; bases outside gene matches: 7. The CDR3 runs 17 residues. The CDR3 bases are TGCGCCAGCAGCTTGGCAATCCAGGGGGCGGCTGGAAACACCATATATTTT. This sequence encodes CASSLAIQGAAGNTIYF.

The genes are TRBV5-1 and TRBJ2-7; 11 nucleotides match TRBD2. Germline loops: CDR1 SGHRS, CDR2 YFSETQ. The CDR3 totals 14 residues. V trimming: 6 bases; J trimming: 4 bases; junction bases outside the gene matches: 6. As DNA, the CDR3 is TGCGCCAGCACCCCGGGACTAGCGGAATACGAGCAGTACTTC. This translates into CASTPGLAEYEQYF. The whole variable domain, filled in from reference TRBV5-1 and TRBJ2-7, reads KAGVTQTPRYLIKTRGQQVTLSCSPISGHRSVSWYQQTPGQGLQFLFEYFSETQRNKGNFPGRFSGRQFSNSRSEMNVSTLELGDSALYLCASTPGLAEYEQYFGPGTRLTVT.

V gene TRBV18 combines with J gene TRBJ2-7, with D possibly TRBD2 on 7 matching bases. CDR3 length: 19 residues. Between the trimmed V and J ends, which lost 2 bases and 2 bases, there was a span of 25 bases. Germline CDR1 reads KGHSH; CDR2 reads LQKENI. CDR3 in DNA: TGTGCCAGCTCACCAGGTAGAAAAACGAACAGGGAGGGAACCTACGAGCAGTACTTC. This encodes CASSPGRKTNREGTYEQYF.

This clone is a singleton in its sample. The rearrangement joins TRBV18 to TRBJ2-2, with D maybe TRBD1 (6 bases). Trimming pared 10 bases from V and 4 bases from J, leaving 13 bases between. Germline-derived CDR1 and CDR2 are KGHSH and LQKENI. The CDR3 length is 13 residues. The DNA for the CDR3 is TGTGCCACCCAACAGGGTGGCACCGGGGAGCTGTTTTTT. Protein sequence: CATQQGGTGELFF.

The gene calls are TRBV18 and TRBJ2-7, with 10 positions matching TRBD2. The CDR3 runs 15 residues. J gave up 7 bases and V 6 bases, and 12 bases lay outside the gene matches. Germline CDR1 and CDR2: KGHSH and LQKENI. This chain's CDR3 is CASSDFQASGGEQYF. The CDR3 nucleotides read TGTGCCAGCTCCGACTTTCAGGCTAGCGGGGGAGAGCAGTACTTC. Using reference TRBV18 and TRBJ2-7 for the parts outside the CDR3, the full variable domain is NAGVMQNPRHLVRRRGQEARLRCSPMKGHSHVYWYRQLPEEGLKFMVYLQKENIIDESGMPKERFSAEFPKEGPSILRIQQVVRGDSAAYFCASSDFQASGGEQYFGPGTRLTVT.

The CDR3 spells CASSLGTSAEAFF. Here the CDR3 DNA reads TGTGCCAGCAGCCTCGGGACATCGGCTGAAGCTTTCTTT. This chain uses TRBV6-6 with TRBJ1-1, with a possible D match to TRBD1 (6 bases). V lost 6 bases, J lost 6 bases, and 14 bases lay in between. The CDR3 sequence is 13 residues long. Per the germline V gene, CDR1 is MNHNY and CDR2 is SVGAGI (reference sequence).

The CDR3 DNA sequence: TGTGCCATCATCTCTTCGAGGACTGAAGCTTTCTTT. Translated: CAIISSRTEAFF. The V gene is TRBV28, the J gene TRBJ1-1, with D uncertain. CDR3 length equals 12 residues. Trimming pared 10 bases from V and 5 bases from J, leaving 14 bases between. Per the germline V gene, CDR1 is MDHEN and CDR2 is SYDVKM.

V gene TRBV28 combines with J gene TRBJ1-2, with unresolved D. CDR3 length: 14 amino acids. Trimming took 3 bases from V and 1 from J, leaving 9 bases between them. CDR1 is MDHEN, CDR2 SYDVKM, per germline. The CDR3 coding sequence is TGTGCCAGCAGTTTTGGTTCCTATAACTATGGCTACACCTTC. It codes for CASSFGSYNYGYTF.

The chain joins TRBV6-7 to TRBJ1-1, with 10 positions matching TRBD1. TRBV6-7 is classed as an ORF, of uncertain function. With V trimmed by 2 bases and J by 8 bases, 2 bases remained unmatched. The CDR3 loop spans 13 amino acids. The DNA of the CDR3 is TGTGCCAGCAGTTACGGGGGACAGGGGGAAGCTTTCTTT. Protein product: CASSYGGQGEAFF.

This chain links TRBV12-5 with TRBJ1-1; D is unresolved. Germline assignment: CDR1 LGHNT and CDR2 FRNRAP. This CDR3 has 13 residues. V dropped 6 bases and J dropped 2 bases, with 10 bases sitting between them. As DNA, the CDR3 is TGTGCTAGTGGACAACCTTCCAACACTGAAGCTTTCTTT. It specifies CASGQPSNTEAFF.

The genes are TRBV27 and TRBJ2-2; 9 bases align to TRBD2. Germline V gene sequence: CDR1 MNHEY, CDR2 SMNVEV (reference sequence). V was pared by 2 bases and J by 5 bases, with 21 bases of the junction left unmatched. The CDR3 runs 21 residues. This CDR3 reads CASSLTGTRSGGGRETGELFF. The CDR3 DNA reads as TGTGCCAGCAGTTTAACGGGCACTAGGAGTGGGGGCGGGAGGGAAACCGGGGAGCTGTTTTTT.

CDR3: CSAQEAGRAYEQYF. The CDR3 coding sequence is TGCAGCGCCCAAGAGGCGGGGAGAGCCTACGAGCAGTACTTC. The chain recombines TRBV29-1 with TRBJ2-7; maybe TRBD2 (6 bases). This CDR3 spans 14 amino acids. V dropped 7 bases and J dropped 2 bases, with 18 bases sitting between them. Germline values: CDR1 SQVTM, CDR2 ANQGSEA.